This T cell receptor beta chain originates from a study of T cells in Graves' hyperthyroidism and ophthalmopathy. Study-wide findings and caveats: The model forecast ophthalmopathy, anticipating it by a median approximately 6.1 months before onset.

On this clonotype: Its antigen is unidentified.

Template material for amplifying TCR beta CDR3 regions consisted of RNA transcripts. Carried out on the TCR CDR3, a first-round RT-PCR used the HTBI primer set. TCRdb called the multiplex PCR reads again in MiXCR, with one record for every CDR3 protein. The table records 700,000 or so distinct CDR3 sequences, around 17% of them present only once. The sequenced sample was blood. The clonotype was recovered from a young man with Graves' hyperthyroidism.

The DNA of the CDR3 is TGTGCCAGTAAGTCCAGGGATGCTCAGCCCCAGCATTTT. It is translated as CASKSRDAQPQHF. The chain couples TRBV19 to TRBJ1-5, with D maybe TRBD1 (5 bases). The germline V gene has CDR1 LNHDA and CDR2 SQIVND (reference sequence). The V gene lost 7 bases and the J gene lost 6 bases, with 13 bases spanning the gap. The CDR3 runs 13 residues.